Described below is a single T cell receptor beta chain sequence and its context. Donors consisted of healthy bone marrow donors. This sample was taken from a study of cytomegalovirus exposure and HLA in healthy donors. Study information: Findings of an earlier analysis included over 95 million unique TCR beta sequences from 180 million or so T cells.

Primers: 60 Vbeta forward and 13 Jbeta reverse. This table comes from immunoSEQ multiplex PCR, and its TCRdb copy is limited to in-frame clones, with some not included. The profile shows roughly 120,000 clones, about 70% of them singletons. CDR3 size: 15 residues. Trimming pared 0 bases from V and 1 base from J, leaving 10 bases between. The germline CDR1 and CDR2 sequences are SGHAT and FQDESV (reference sequence). The chain employs TRBV11-1 and TRBJ2-7; unclear D gene. The sequencing sample was made of PBMCs. The clonotype originates from a middle-aged woman in good health and CMV-seronegative. Here the CDR3 DNA reads TGTGCCAGCAGCTTAGCGACTCAGAGGTCCTACGAGCAGTACTTC. Protein sequence: CASSLATQRSYEQYF.